These 9 T cell receptor beta chains originate from one sample sequenced in a study of blood T cell repertoires in COVID-19 (dated by TCRdb to 2020 to 2022). The library came from the immunoSEQ multiplex PCR assay. The table comes from immuneACCESS by way of TCRdb, which keeps in-frame sequences with V and J called. Part of the clones is missing from these tables; in studies checked, under half for an unresolved V gene and the rest for unknown reasons. This sample gives about 92,000 clones in total; 70% to 90% of them show up just once. The ten largest make up 15% to 20% of the sample. The specimen was peripheral blood. The receptors here all came from a woman aged 55-70 years with COVID-19, enrolled during active disease.

The chain is built from TRBV7-9 and TRBJ2-5; maybe TRBD1 (6 bases). This CDR3 is built from 13 residues. CDR1 is SEHNR, CDR2 FQNEAQ, per germline (reference sequence). The V gene lost 5 bases and the J gene lost 10 bases, with 17 bases spanning the gap. CDR3 in amino acids: CASSPRGSVGQYF. CDR3 sequence (DNA): TGTGCCAGCAGCCCCAGGGGCTCCGTCGGCCAGTACTTC.

This clone was seen only a few times. The genes are TRBV30 and TRBJ1-2; TRBD1 aligns across 9 bases. Per the germline V gene, CDR1 is GTSNPN and CDR2 is SVGIG (reference sequence). V dropped 2 bases and J dropped 7; count of bases not matched to a gene: 5. This CDR3 is built from 13 residues. The CDR3 region is CAWSHTGGVGYTF. For the CDR3, the DNA is TGTGCCTGGAGTCATACAGGGGGCGTTGGCTACACCTTC.

The chain uses TRBV11-2 and TRBJ2-1; 7 bases line up with TRBD1. CDR1 and CDR2 from the germline V gene are SGHAT and FQNNGV. This CDR3 is built from 17 residues. With V trimmed by 0 bases and J by 7 bases, 12 bases remained unmatched. CDR3 residues: CASSLDPGTAGPNEQFF. The CDR3, as DNA: TGTGCCAGCAGCTTAGACCCTGGGACAGCCGGGCCTAATGAGCAGTTCTTC.

The chain uses TRBV10-2 and TRBJ2-1; 7 bases agree with TRBD2. This CDR3 comprises 14 residues. Germline loops: CDR1 WSHSY, CDR2 SAAADI. V trimming: 8 bases; J trimming: 2 bases; junction bases outside the gene matches: 6. CDR3 in amino acids: CASGRVGTYNEQFF. The CDR3 bases are TGCGCCAGCGGGAGGGTCGGCACCTACAATGAGCAGTTCTTC.

The chain joins TRBV7-2 to TRBJ2-7; D uncertain. This CDR3 region has 14 residues. Germline V gene data show CDR1 as SGHTA and CDR2 as FQGNSA. V was trimmed by 1 base and J by 0 bases, leaving 7 bases between them. The CDR3 is CASSLVGTSYEQYF. The DNA of the CDR3 is TGTGCCAGCAGCTTAGTTGGCACCTCCTACGAGCAGTACTTC.

A single count supports this clone. The rearrangement joins TRBV3-1 (or the pseudogene TRBV3-2) to TRBJ2-3, with 11 bases matching TRBD2. J was trimmed by 6 bases and V by 1 base; bases with no gene match: 6. CDR1 is LGHDT, CDR2 YNNKEL, per germline (reference sequence). This CDR3 is 16 amino acids long. CDR3 sequence (DNA): TGTGCCAGCAGCCAAGTGCTGACTAGCGGGGAGGATACGCAGTATTTT. It specifies CASSQVLTSGEDTQYF.

This CDR3 is CASSHRGRHYGYTF. The CDR3, as DNA: TGTGCCAGCAGTCACAGGGGGCGCCACTATGGCTACACCTTC. The chain links TRBV27 to TRBJ1-2, with 9 bases fitting TRBD1. The germline CDR1 and CDR2 sequences are MNHEY and SMNVEV (reference sequence). CDR3 size: 14 residues. V lost 5 bases to trimming and J lost 3 bases; unmatched junction nucleotides: 4.

The chain has TRBV11-2 and TRBJ2-1, with 12 bases lining up with TRBD1. The junction had 13 bases not matched to a gene; V was cut back by 3 bases and J by 10 bases. This CDR3 has 17 amino acids. Germline CDR1 SGHAT, CDR2 FQNNGV. CDR3: CASSFKTPGQGALEQFF. The CDR3 region has the DNA TGTGCCAGCAGCTTTAAAACACCGGGACAGGGGGCCCTGGAGCAGTTCTTC.

The chain employs TRBV10-3 and TRBJ1-2; the D is unclear. The germline V gene has CDR1 ENHRY and CDR2 SYGVKD. V gave up 10 bases and J gave up 3 bases, with 9 bases separating them. There are 11 residues in the CDR3. The CDR3: CATSVDYGYTF. CDR3 DNA sequence: TGTGCCACCTCGGTGGACTATGGCTACACCTTC.